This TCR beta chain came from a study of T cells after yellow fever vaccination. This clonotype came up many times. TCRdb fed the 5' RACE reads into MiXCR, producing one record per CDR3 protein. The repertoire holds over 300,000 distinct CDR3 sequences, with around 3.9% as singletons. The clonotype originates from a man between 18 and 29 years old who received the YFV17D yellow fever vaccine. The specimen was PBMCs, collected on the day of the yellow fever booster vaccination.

CDR3 sequence: CSVVSVGTGAYEQYF. CDR3 DNA sequence: TGCAGCGTTGTCTCAGTGGGGACAGGCGCCTACGAGCAGTACTTC. The chain links TRBV29-1 to TRBJ2-7; the match to TRBD1 covers 8 bases. J was trimmed by 2 bases and V by 4 bases; bases with no gene match: 10. Germline V gene lookup returns CDR1 SQVTM and CDR2 ANQGSEA. The CDR3 has 15 amino acids.